These T cell receptor beta chains were read from a single sample in a study of T cells after somatic rescue of genetic block. Sequenced by immunoSEQ multiplex PCR; TCRdb stores in-frame clones only, minus some. The data contain 14,000 to 15,000 clones, approximately 72% of them singletons. The sample was peripheral blood mononuclear cells (PBMCs). Receptors were obtained from a boy between 10 and 17 years old. Both conserved end residues are part of each CDR3. D genes are given only for firm matches. Not every row has a clone size; where given, it reads once, few, many or a size class.

v_gene: TRBV6-6; abundance: .; j_gene: TRBJ2-7; d_gene: .; CDR3aa: CASSPRGQKNYEQYF
v_gene: TRBV5-6; abundance: .; j_gene: TRBJ2-5; d_gene: TRBD1; CDR3aa: CASSFLRTGQYF
v_gene: TRBV19; abundance: few; j_gene: TRBJ1-1; d_gene: .; CDR3aa: CASSIDGAMNTEAFF
v_gene: TRBV10-3; abundance: few; j_gene: TRBJ1-2; d_gene: .; CDR3aa: CAISSPYGYTF
v_gene: TRBV27; abundance: few; j_gene: TRBJ2-7; d_gene: TRBD1; CDR3aa: CASSWTGAYEQYF
v_gene: TRBV7-3; abundance: once; j_gene: TRBJ1-4; d_gene: .; CDR3aa: CASSLGTGEKLFF
v_gene: TRBV9; abundance: .; j_gene: TRBJ2-1; d_gene: .; CDR3aa: CASSVAGRSNYNEQFF
v_gene: TRBV30; abundance: .; j_gene: TRBJ2-7; d_gene: .; CDR3aa: CAWNTAPYEQYF
v_gene: TRBV11-3; abundance: once; j_gene: TRBJ2-1; d_gene: .; CDR3aa: CASSLGTDYNEQFF
v_gene: TRBV6-1; abundance: few; j_gene: TRBJ1-2; d_gene: .; CDR3aa: CASSEDSSNYGYTF
v_gene: TRBV28; abundance: .; j_gene: TRBJ2-3; d_gene: TRBD1; CDR3aa: CASSFQDRVDTQYF
v_gene: TRBV6-6; abundance: .; j_gene: TRBJ2-7; d_gene: .; CDR3aa: CASSYSGGGPYEQYF
v_gene: TRBV28; abundance: .; j_gene: TRBJ2-7; d_gene: .; CDR3aa: CASSSPRTLTFYEQYF
v_gene: TRBV7-9; abundance: .; j_gene: TRBJ1-2; d_gene: TRBD1; CDR3aa: CASSSTGNYGYTF
v_gene: TRBV6-4; abundance: .; j_gene: TRBJ1-2; d_gene: .; CDR3aa: CASSYEGANYGYTF
v_gene: TRBV19; abundance: once; j_gene: TRBJ1-5; d_gene: TRBD1; CDR3aa: CASSKWDRGGSQPQHF
v_gene: TRBV14; abundance: .; j_gene: TRBJ2-7; d_gene: .; CDR3aa: CASSQASASSYEQYF
v_gene: TRBV28; abundance: few; j_gene: TRBJ2-7; d_gene: TRBD1; CDR3aa: CASRLGTGGDEQYF
v_gene: TRBV6-5; abundance: .; j_gene: TRBJ2-1; d_gene: .; CDR3aa: CASSYSKRGGNEQFF
v_gene: TRBV7-8; abundance: once; j_gene: TRBJ1-1; d_gene: .; CDR3aa: CASSPLGARMNTEAFF
v_gene: TRBV5-5; abundance: .; j_gene: TRBJ1-4; d_gene: TRBD1; CDR3aa: CASSFRGQGEKLFF
v_gene: TRBV5-1; abundance: medium-sized; j_gene: TRBJ1-2; d_gene: TRBD1; CDR3aa: CASSFPGQGVSGYTF
v_gene: TRBV5-6; abundance: few; j_gene: TRBJ1-2; d_gene: .; CDR3aa: CASSLGEWVPYGYTF
v_gene: TRBV10-2; abundance: .; j_gene: TRBJ2-3; d_gene: TRBD2; CDR3aa: CASSEYSGRARYF
v_gene: TRBV11-2; abundance: few; j_gene: TRBJ1-6; d_gene: TRBD1; CDR3aa: CASSLQATGVVGSPLHF
v_gene: TRBV5-5; abundance: once; j_gene: TRBJ2-3; d_gene: TRBD2; CDR3aa: CASSLGTSGGFFDTQYF
v_gene: TRBV6-1; abundance: large; j_gene: TRBJ2-7; d_gene: .; CDR3aa: CASSDHSSPGEQYF
v_gene: TRBV6-5; abundance: once; j_gene: TRBJ2-3; d_gene: .; CDR3aa: CASSYSAGSTDTQYF
v_gene: TRBV6-6; abundance: .; j_gene: TRBJ2-5; d_gene: TRBD1; CDR3aa: CASSAGTGIQETQYF
v_gene: TRBV19; abundance: .; j_gene: TRBJ1-5; d_gene: .; CDR3aa: CASSLGTPHSNQPQHF
v_gene: TRBV6-1; abundance: .; j_gene: TRBJ1-2; d_gene: .; CDR3aa: CASSVTRRAYGYTF
v_gene: TRBV10-2; abundance: .; j_gene: TRBJ2-3; d_gene: .; CDR3aa: CASQLPTWGDTQYF
v_gene: TRBV28; abundance: few; j_gene: TRBJ2-1; d_gene: TRBD2; CDR3aa: CASSLARGVAEHNEQFF
v_gene: TRBV11-3; abundance: few; j_gene: TRBJ2-1; d_gene: TRBD2; CDR3aa: CASSLSGPSYNEQFF
v_gene: TRBV6-1; abundance: .; j_gene: TRBJ2-7; d_gene: TRBD1; CDR3aa: CASTPTGSGSYEQYF
v_gene: TRBV5-6; abundance: .; j_gene: TRBJ2-4; d_gene: .; CDR3aa: CASSSLSSAKNIQYF
v_gene: TRBV7-3; abundance: .; j_gene: TRBJ1-5; d_gene: TRBD1; CDR3aa: CASSSHRGQVINQPQHF
v_gene: TRBV5-4; abundance: .; j_gene: TRBJ2-1; d_gene: TRBD1; CDR3aa: CASSLARDSQFNEQFF
v_gene: TRBV6-5; abundance: .; j_gene: TRBJ2-2; d_gene: .; CDR3aa: CASSYMPNTGELFF
v_gene: TRBV6-5; abundance: .; j_gene: TRBJ1-4; d_gene: .; CDR3aa: CASSYIGGPNEKLFF
v_gene: TRBV19; abundance: .; j_gene: TRBJ2-2; d_gene: .; CDR3aa: CASLSGTHTPTGELFF
v_gene: TRBV7-3; abundance: few; j_gene: TRBJ1-1; d_gene: TRBD1; CDR3aa: CASSPGQARGYTEAFF